This T cell receptor beta chain was documented in a study of T cells in Graves' hyperthyroidism and ophthalmopathy. Overall study: Before treatment of any kind, peripheral blood was taken at initial diagnosis.

When ophthalmopathy did not progress within 18 months, Graves' hyperthyroidism was considered stable. The CDR3 has 13 amino acids. The germline V gene has CDR1 SGHRS and CDR2 YFSETQ. This clonotype was recorded at least ten times. Its antigen is not identified. Germline and junction disagree at one end, which may indicate a read error. Study findings and constraints: Within blood appeared most thyroid clonotypes that had expanded above 0.001.

Amplification of TCR beta CDR3 regions used RNA as the template. When the TCR CDR3 underwent first-round RT-PCR, the HTBI primer set was used. MiXCR, run by TCRdb on the multiplex PCR reads, gives a single entry per CDR3 protein. The repertoire holds a few hundred thousand distinct CDR3 sequences, with around 14% as singletons. The source is a woman aged 25 to 39 with Graves' hyperthyroidism. The sequenced sample was blood. The chain recombines TRBV5-1 with TRBJ1-1; no clear D. CDR3 loop: CASSLRVNTEAFF. As DNA, the CDR3 is TGTGCCAGCAGCTTAAGGGTGAACACTGAAGCTTTCTTT. The entire variable domain, with the rest obtained from reference TRBV5-1 and TRBJ1-1, is as follows: KAGVTQTPRYLIKTRGQQVTLSCSPISGHRSVSWYQQTPGQGLQFLFEYFSETQRNKGNFPGRFSGRQFSNSRSEMNVSTLELGDSALYLCASSLRVNTEAFFGQGTRLTVV.